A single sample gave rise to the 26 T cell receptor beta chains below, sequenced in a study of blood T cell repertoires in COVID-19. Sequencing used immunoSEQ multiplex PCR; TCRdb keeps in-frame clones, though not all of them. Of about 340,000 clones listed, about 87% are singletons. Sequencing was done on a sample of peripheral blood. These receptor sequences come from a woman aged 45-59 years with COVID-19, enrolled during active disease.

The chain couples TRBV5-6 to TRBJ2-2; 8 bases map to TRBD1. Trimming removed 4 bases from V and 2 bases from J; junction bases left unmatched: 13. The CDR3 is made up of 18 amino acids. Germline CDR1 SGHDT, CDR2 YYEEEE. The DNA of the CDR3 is TGTGCCAGCAGCGAGGACAGGGTGATAGGGGATAACACCGGGGAGCTGTTTTTT. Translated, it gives CASSEDRVIGDNTGELFF.

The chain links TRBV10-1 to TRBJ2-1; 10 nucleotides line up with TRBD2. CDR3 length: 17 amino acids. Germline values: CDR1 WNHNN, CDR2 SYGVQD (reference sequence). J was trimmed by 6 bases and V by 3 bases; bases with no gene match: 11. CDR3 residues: CASSDPNLAGVGNEQFF. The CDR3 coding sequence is TGCGCCAGCAGTGACCCTAATCTAGCGGGAGTAGGCAATGAGCAGTTCTTC.

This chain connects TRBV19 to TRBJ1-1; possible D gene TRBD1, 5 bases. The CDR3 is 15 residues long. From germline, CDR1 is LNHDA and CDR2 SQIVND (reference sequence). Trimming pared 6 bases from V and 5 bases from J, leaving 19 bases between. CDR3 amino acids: CASSLHQGMGTEAFF. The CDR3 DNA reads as TGTGCCAGTAGCCTTCATCAGGGAATGGGGACTGAAGCTTTCTTT.

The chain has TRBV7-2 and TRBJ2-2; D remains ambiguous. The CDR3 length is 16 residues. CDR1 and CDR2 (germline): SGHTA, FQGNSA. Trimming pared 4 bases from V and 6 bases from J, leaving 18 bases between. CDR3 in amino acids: CASSSPPPRQAGELFF. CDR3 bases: TGTGCCAGCAGCTCCCCTCCCCCCCGGCAGGCCGGGGAGCTGTTTTTT.

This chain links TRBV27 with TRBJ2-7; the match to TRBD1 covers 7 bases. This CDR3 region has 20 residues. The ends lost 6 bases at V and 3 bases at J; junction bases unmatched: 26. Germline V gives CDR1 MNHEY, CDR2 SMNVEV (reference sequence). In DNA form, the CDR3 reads TGTGCCAGCAGCAAAACCGGAAACCAGCAACTGACAGGGTACCTCTACGAGCAGTACTTC. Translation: CASSKTGNQQLTGYLYEQYF.

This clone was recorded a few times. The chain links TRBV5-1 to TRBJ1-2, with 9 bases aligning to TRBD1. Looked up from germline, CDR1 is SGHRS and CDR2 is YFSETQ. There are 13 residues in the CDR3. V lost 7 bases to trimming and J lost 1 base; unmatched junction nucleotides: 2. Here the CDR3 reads CASGTGSNYGYTF. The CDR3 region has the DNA TGCGCCAGCGGGACAGGGAGTAACTATGGCTACACCTTC. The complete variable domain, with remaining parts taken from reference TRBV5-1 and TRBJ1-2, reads KAGVTQTPRYLIKTRGQQVTLSCSPISGHRSVSWYQQTPGQGLQFLFEYFSETQRNKGNFPGRFSGRQFSNSRSEMNVSTLELGDSALYLCASGTGSNYGYTFGSGTRLTVV.

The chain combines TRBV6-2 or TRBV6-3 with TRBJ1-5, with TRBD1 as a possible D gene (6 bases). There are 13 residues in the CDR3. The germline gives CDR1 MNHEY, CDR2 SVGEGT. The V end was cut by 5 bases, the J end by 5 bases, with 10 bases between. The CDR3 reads CASSRDNYQPQHF. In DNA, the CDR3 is TGTGCCAGCAGTCGGGACAACTATCAGCCCCAGCATTTT.

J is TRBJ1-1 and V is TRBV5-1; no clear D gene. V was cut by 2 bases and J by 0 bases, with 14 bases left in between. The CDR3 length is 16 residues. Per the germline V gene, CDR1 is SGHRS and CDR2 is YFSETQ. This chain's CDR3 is CASSLLAEGLNTEAFF. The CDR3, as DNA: TGCGCCAGCAGCTTACTAGCAGAGGGATTGAACACTGAAGCTTTCTTT.

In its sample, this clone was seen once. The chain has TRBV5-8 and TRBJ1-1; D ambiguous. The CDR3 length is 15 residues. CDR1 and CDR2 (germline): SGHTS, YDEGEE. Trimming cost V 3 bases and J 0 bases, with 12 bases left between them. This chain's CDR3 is CASSSRTGMNTEAFF. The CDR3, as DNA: TGTGCCAGCAGCTCGAGGACGGGAATGAACACTGAAGCTTTCTTT.

CDR3 in amino acids: CASRDLAGGNNEQFF. CDR3 bases: TGTGCCAGCCGTGATTTAGCGGGAGGGAACAATGAGCAGTTCTTC. The genes are TRBV7-9 and TRBJ2-1; 11 bases map to TRBD2. The CDR3 covers 15 residues. Germline-derived CDR1 and CDR2 are SEHNR and FQNEAQ (reference sequence). Trimming cost V 8 bases and J 5 bases; bases outside gene matches: 8.

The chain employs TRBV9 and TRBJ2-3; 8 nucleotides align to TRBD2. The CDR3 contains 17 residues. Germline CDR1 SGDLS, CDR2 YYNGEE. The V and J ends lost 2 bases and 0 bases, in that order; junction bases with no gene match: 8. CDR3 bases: TGTGCCAGCAGCGTTACTAGCGGAGGATTTAGCACAGATACGCAGTATTTT. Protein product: CASSVTSGGFSTDTQYF.

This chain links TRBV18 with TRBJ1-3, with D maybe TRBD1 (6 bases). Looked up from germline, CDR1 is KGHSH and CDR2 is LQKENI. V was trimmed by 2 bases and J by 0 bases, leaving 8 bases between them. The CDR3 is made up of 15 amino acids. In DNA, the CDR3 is TGTGCCAGCTCACCAGGGGGCAACTCTGGAAACACCATATATTTT. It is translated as CASSPGGNSGNTIYF.

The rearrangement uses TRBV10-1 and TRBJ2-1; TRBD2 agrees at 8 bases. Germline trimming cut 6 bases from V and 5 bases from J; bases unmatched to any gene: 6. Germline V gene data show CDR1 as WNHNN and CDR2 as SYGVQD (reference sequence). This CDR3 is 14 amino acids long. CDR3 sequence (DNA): TGCGCCAGCAGAGCCGGGACTAGAGACAATGAGCAGTTCTTC. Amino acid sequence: CASRAGTRDNEQFF.

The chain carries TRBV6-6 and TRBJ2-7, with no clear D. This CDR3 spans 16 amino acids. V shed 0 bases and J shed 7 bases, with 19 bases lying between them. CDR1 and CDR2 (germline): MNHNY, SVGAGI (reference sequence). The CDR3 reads CASSYSTLDVFREQYF. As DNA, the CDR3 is TGTGCCAGCAGTTACTCGACCCTAGATGTCTTTCGGGAGCAGTACTTC.

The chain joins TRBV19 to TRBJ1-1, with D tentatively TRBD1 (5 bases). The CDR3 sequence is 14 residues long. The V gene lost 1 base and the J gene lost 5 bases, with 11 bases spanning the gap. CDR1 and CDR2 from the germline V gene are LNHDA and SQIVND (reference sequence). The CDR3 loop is CASSIGGRRTEAFF. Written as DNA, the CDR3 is TGTGCCAGTAGTATAGGGGGGAGGCGGACTGAAGCTTTCTTT.

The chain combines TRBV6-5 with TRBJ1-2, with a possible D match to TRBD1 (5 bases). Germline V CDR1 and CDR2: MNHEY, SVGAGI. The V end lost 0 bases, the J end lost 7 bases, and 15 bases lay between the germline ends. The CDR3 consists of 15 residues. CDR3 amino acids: CASSYSATAGPGYTF. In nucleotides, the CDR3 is TGTGCCAGCAGTTACTCAGCTACGGCAGGGCCTGGCTACACCTTC.

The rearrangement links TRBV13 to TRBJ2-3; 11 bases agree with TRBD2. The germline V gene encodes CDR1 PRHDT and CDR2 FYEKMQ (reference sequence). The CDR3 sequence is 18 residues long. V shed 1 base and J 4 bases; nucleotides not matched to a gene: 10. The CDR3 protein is CASSLEGAASGRPDTQYF. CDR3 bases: TGTGCCAGCAGCTTAGAGGGGGCGGCTAGCGGGAGGCCAGATACGCAGTATTTT.

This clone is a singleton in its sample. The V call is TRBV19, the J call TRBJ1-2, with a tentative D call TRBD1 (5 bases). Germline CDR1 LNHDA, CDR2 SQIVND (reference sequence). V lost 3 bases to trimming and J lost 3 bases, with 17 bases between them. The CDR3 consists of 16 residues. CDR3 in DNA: TGTGCCAGTAGTATCGCCGGAGGGGCAGATCACTATGGCTACACCTTC. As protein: CASSIAGGADHYGYTF.

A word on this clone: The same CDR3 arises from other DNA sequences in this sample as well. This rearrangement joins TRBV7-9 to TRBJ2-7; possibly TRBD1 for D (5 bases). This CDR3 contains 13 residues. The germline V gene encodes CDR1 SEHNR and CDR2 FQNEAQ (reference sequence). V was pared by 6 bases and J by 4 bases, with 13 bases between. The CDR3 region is CASSFPGSYEQYF. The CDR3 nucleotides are TGTGCCAGCAGTTTCCCAGGGTCGTACGAGCAGTACTTC.

The CDR3: CASSAGTTQYF. The CDR3 DNA reads TGTGCCAGCAGTGCCGGGACAACTCAGTACTTC. The chain is built from TRBV2 and TRBJ2-4; the D gene is possibly TRBD1 (6 bases). The CDR3 sequence is 11 residues long. Trimming pared 4 bases from V and 12 bases from J, leaving 10 bases between. CDR1 is SNHLY and CDR2 is FYNNEI in the germline V gene.

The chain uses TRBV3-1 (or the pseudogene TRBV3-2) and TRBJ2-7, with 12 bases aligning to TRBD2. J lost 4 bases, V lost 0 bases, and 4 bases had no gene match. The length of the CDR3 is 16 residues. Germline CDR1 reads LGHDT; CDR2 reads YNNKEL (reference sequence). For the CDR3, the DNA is TGTGCCAGCAGCCAAGATCTAGGACTAGCGGGGTACGAGCAGTACTTC. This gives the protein CASSQDLGLAGYEQYF.

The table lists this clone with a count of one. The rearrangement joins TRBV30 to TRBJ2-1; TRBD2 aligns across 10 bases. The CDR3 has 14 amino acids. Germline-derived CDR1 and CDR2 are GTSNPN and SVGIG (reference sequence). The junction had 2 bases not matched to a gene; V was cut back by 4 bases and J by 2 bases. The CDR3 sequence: CAWISGRAYNEQFF. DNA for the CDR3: TGTGCCTGGATCAGCGGGAGGGCCTACAATGAGCAGTTCTTC.

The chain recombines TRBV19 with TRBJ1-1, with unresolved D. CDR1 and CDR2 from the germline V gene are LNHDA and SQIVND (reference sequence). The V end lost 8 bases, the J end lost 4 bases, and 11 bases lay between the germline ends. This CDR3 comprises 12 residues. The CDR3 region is CASDGWLTEAFF. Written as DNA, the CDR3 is TGTGCCAGTGACGGGTGGCTCACTGAAGCTTTCTTT.

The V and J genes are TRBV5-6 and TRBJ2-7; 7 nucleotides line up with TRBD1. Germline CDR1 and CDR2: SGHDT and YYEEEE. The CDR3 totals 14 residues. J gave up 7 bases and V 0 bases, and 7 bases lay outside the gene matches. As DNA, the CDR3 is TGTGCCAGCAGCTTGGGACAGGGTCGTGTGGAGCAGTACTTC. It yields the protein CASSLGQGRVEQYF. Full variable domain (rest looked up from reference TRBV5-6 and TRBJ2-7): DAGVTQSPTHLIKTRGQQVTLRCSPKSGHDTVSWYQQALGQGPQFIFQYYEEEERQRGNFPDRFSGHQFPNYSSELNVNALLLGDSALYLCASSLGQGRVEQYFGPGTRLTVT.

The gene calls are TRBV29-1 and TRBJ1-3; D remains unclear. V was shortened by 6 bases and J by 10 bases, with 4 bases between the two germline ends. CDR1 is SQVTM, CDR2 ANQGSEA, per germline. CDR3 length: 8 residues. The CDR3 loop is CSVRTIYF. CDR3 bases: TGCAGCGTCCGGACCATATATTTT.

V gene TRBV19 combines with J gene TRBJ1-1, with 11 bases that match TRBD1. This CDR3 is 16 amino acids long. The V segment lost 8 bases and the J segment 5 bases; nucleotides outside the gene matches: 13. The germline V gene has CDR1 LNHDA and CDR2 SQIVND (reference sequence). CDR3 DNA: TGTGCCAGTTCACCCGGGACAGGGGGGGAACGGACTGAAGCTTTCTTT. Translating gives CASSPGTGGERTEAFF.